This T cell receptor beta chain was observed in a study of early T cells in non-severe SARS-CoV-2 infection. Study background: Sequencing of unsorted whole blood was done on bulk RNA, leaving chains unpaired. Findings of the study overall: VDJdb-based matching was biased toward anti-spike CD8 responses and missed private and CD4 specificities.

CDR1 is SNHLY and CDR2 is FYNNEI in the germline V gene. The CDR3 has 16 amino acids. V was trimmed by 4 bases and J by 6 bases, leaving 19 bases between them. Unique molecular identifiers were affixed to single, distinct cDNA molecules. Each CDR3 protein gets one entry after TCRdb re-called the 5' RACE reads with MiXCR. The sample lists under 85,000 distinct CDR3 sequences, around 14% occurring once. This clonotype came up a few times. Antigen specificity is unknown. V and J are TRBV2 and TRBJ1-5; D possibly corresponds to TRBD1 (5 bases). The sequenced sample consisted of whole blood. This clonotype was obtained from an adult who was a healthcare worker with PCR-confirmed SARS-CoV-2 infection or an uninfected control (not recorded which). In DNA form, the CDR3 reads TGTGCCAGCAGTGGGGGCAGCCCTGAGGGTGGTCAGCCCCAGCATTTT. The encoded protein is CASSGGSPEGGQPQHF.